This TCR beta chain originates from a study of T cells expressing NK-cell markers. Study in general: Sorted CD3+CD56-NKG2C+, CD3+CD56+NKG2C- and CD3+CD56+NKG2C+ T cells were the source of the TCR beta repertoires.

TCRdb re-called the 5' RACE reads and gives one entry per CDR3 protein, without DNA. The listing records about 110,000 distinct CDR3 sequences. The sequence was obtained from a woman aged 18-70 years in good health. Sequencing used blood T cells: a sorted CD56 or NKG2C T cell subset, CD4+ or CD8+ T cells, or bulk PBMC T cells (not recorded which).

This chain's CDR3 is CASSPLRPSGPSYEQYF. This chain links TRBV28 with TRBJ2-7; as DNA is missing, the TRBD2 call by TCRdb cannot be tested. The CDR3 loop spans 17 amino acids. CDR1 is MDHEN and CDR2 is SYDVKM in the germline V gene.